There are many counts of the clone carrying this T cell receptor (beta chain). The antigen remains undetermined. Constant-region reverse primers amplified full-length variable regions, followed by semi-nested Nested Universal Primer A PCR. TCRdb reprocessed the 5' RACE reads via MiXCR and lists one record per CDR3 protein. The data show 30,000 to 40,000 distinct CDR3 sequences, about a quarter seen once. Findings and limits, study-wide: In terms of TCR gene usage, tumor memory CD4+ T cells clustered together with blood and lymph node memory CD4+ cells, as well as with lymph node naive CD4+ cells. Tumor Tregs overlapped most with tumor, then blood, naive CD4+ cells.

Germline V CDR1 and CDR2: ENHRY, SYGVKD. The germline V and J ends were trimmed by 10 bases and 1 base, with 17 bases remaining between them. The CDR3 sequence is 14 residues long. Naive CD4+ cells had CD25+ Tregs removed. The sample comprised naive CD4+ T cells sorted from a lymph node. Regarding subset: naive CD4+ T cells, CD4+CD45RA+CD25-. The chain carries TRBV10-3 and TRBJ2-7; D is possibly TRBD2 (6 bases). The clonotype comes from a female donor with breast cancer. CDR3 sequence (DNA): TGTGCCAACCGCCTGGGCGGGAAGTCCTACGAGCAGTACTTC. This gives the protein CANRLGGKSYEQYF.